This is a list of T cell receptor beta chains from one sample in a study of Graves' ophthalmopathy and Graves' hyperthyroidism. TCRdb recomputed calls from the multiplex PCR reads with MiXCR, one row per CDR3 protein. The repertoire consists of around 470,000 distinct CDR3 sequences, with approximately 15% occurring once and the leading ten covering roughly 9.8%. The sample consisted of blood. These TCRs come from a young woman with Graves' ophthalmopathy. Both conserved end residues are part of each CDR3. The order of the fields is V gene, clone size, J gene, D gene, CDR3 protein, CDR3 DNA. D genes are given only for firm matches. Size values are once, few and many counts, or a class for expanded clones, and some rows have none.

V: TRBV24-1
size: many
J: TRBJ2-7
D: -
CDR3: CATSDSGLRSYEQYF
DNA: TGTGCCACCAGTGACTCTGGCCTCCGGAGCTACGAGCAGTACTTC

V: TRBV3-1
size: many
J: TRBJ1-1
D: -
CDR3: CASSPGHRVRAFF
DNA: TGTGCCAGCAGCCCGGGACATCGCGTGCGGGCTTTCTTT

V: TRBV7-3
size: many
J: TRBJ2-5
D: -
CDR3: CASSPGVGAFGTQYF
DNA: TGTGCCAGCAGCCCTGGTGTTGGGGCTTTCGGAACCCAGTACTTC

V: TRBV13
size: many
J: TRBJ1-2
D: -
CDR3: CASSSGIGGYTF
DNA: TGTGCCAGCAGCTCGGGGATAGGGGGCTACACCTTC

V: TRBV12-3/TRBV12-4
size: many
J: TRBJ1-2
D: -
CDR3: CASSFSAGTENYGYTF
DNA: TGTGCCAGCAGCTTCTCAGCCGGGACCGAAAACTATGGCTACACCTTC

V: TRBV6-1
size: many
J: TRBJ1-1
D: TRBD1
CDR3: CASSTNRGSTEAFF
DNA: TGTGCCAGCAGTACCAACAGGGGATCTACTGAAGCTTTCTTT

V: TRBV28
size: many
J: TRBJ2-2
D: -
CDR3: CASSFGDSTTGELFF
DNA: TGTGCCAGCAGTTTCGGGGACTCTACTACCGGGGAGCTGTTTTTT

V: TRBV6-2/TRBV6-3
size: -
J: TRBJ1-5
D: TRBD1
CDR3: CASRQMTGVNQPQHF
DNA: TGTGCCAGCAGGCAAATGACAGGGGTTAATCAGCCCCAGCATTTT

V: TRBV15
size: many
J: TRBJ2-5
D: -
CDR3: CATSREETQYF
DNA: TGTGCCACCAGCAGAGAAGAGACCCAGTACTTC

V: TRBV11-2
size: many
J: TRBJ2-7
D: -
CDR3: CASSLYEQYF
DNA: TGTGCCAGCAGCTTATACGAGCAGTACTTC

V: TRBV2
size: many
J: TRBJ1-1
D: -
CDR3: CASSVEGAANTEAFF
DNA: TGTGCCAGCAGTGTTGAGGGTGCGGCGAACACTGAAGCTTTCTTT

V: TRBV19
size: few
J: TRBJ1-1
D: TRBD1
CDR3: CASRKTTGMNTEAFF
DNA: TGTGCCAGTAGGAAAACGACAGGGATGAACACTGAAGCTTTCTTT

V: TRBV7-6
size: many
J: TRBJ2-6
D: TRBD2
CDR3: CASSLAGGGANVLTF
DNA: TGTGCCAGCAGCTTGGCGGGAGGCGGGGCCAACGTCCTGACTTTC

V: TRBV5-1
size: -
J: TRBJ2-3
D: -
CDR3: CASSFDTDTQYF
DNA: TGCGCCAGCAGCTTTGACACAGATACGCAGTATTTT

V: TRBV11-2
size: many
J: TRBJ1-1
D: -
CDR3: CASSLADSVEAFF
DNA: TGTGCCAGCAGCTTAGCAGACTCAGTAGAAGCTTTCTTT

V: TRBV5-4
size: few
J: TRBJ2-5
D: TRBD2
CDR3: CASSLDQRGGQETQYF
DNA: TGTGCCAGCAGCTTGGACCAGCGGGGGGGCCAAGAGACCCAGTACTTC

V: TRBV27
size: many
J: TRBJ1-1
D: -
CDR3: CASSLSWDMNTEAFF
DNA: TGTGCCAGCAGTTTAAGCTGGGACATGAACACTGAAGCTTTCTTT

V: TRBV28
size: few
J: TRBJ2-2
D: -
CDR3: CASSLAGPPPGELFF
DNA: TGTGCCAGCAGTTTGGCGGGTCCCCCCCCCGGGGAGCTGTTTTTT

V: TRBV29-1
size: many
J: TRBJ2-7
D: -
CDR3: CSVVTHSYEQYF
DNA: TGCAGCGTTGTCACTCATTCCTACGAGCAGTACTTC

V: TRBV28
size: many
J: TRBJ2-5
D: TRBD2
CDR3: CASMPGLADQETQYF
DNA: TGTGCCAGCATGCCAGGACTAGCGGACCAAGAGACCCAGTACTTC

V: TRBV6-2/TRBV6-3
size: many
J: TRBJ2-7
D: TRBD2
CDR3: CASSSIRGLGGHEQYF
DNA: TGTGCCAGCAGTTCTATCCGGGGACTAGGAGGTCACGAGCAGTACTTC

V: TRBV4-1
size: many
J: TRBJ1-5
D: -
CDR3: CASSHVSRGRAQPQHF
DNA: TGCGCCAGCAGCCACGTAAGCCGGGGACGCGCTCAGCCCCAGCATTTT

V: TRBV12-3/TRBV12-4
size: many
J: TRBJ1-5
D: -
CDR3: CASSFKRGALDNQPQHF
DNA: TGTGCCAGCAGTTTTAAGCGGGGCGCATTGGACAATCAGCCCCAGCATTTT

V: TRBV30
size: few
J: TRBJ1-2
D: -
CDR3: CAWSGKGFYGYTF
DNA: TGTGCCTGGAGTGGAAAGGGGTTCTATGGCTACACCTTC

V: TRBV18
size: many
J: TRBJ2-5
D: -
CDR3: CASSPDTETQYF
DNA: TGTGCCAGCTCACCGGATACAGAGACCCAGTACTTC

V: TRBV5-1
size: -
J: TRBJ1-5
D: -
CDR3: CASSLEGGPNQPQHF
DNA: TGCGCCAGCAGCTTGGAGGGGGGGCCGAATCAGCCCCAGCATTTT

V: TRBV15
size: many
J: TRBJ2-4
D: -
CDR3: CATGNRSKNIQYF
DNA: TGTGCCACCGGTAACCGATCCAAAAACATTCAGTACTTC

V: TRBV6-2/TRBV6-3
size: many
J: TRBJ1-1
D: -
CDR3: CASSYGGFPEAFF
DNA: TGTGCCAGCAGTTACGGGGGCTTTCCTGAAGCTTTCTTT

V: TRBV30
size: many
J: TRBJ1-5
D: -
CDR3: CAWSVGPRGNQPQHF
DNA: TGTGCCTGGAGTGTCGGCCCGAGGGGCAATCAGCCCCAGCATTTT

V: TRBV28
size: -
J: TRBJ2-7
D: -
CDR3: CASSFALRLSTGFEQYF
DNA: TGTGCCAGCAGTTTCGCCCTTAGGCTGAGTACGGGGTTTGAGCAGTACTTC

V: TRBV12-3/TRBV12-4
size: -
J: TRBJ1-1
D: -
CDR3: CASSWDLGYTEAFF
DNA: TGTGCCAGCAGCTGGGACCTCGGATACACTGAAGCCTTCTTT

V: TRBV12-3/TRBV12-4
size: many
J: TRBJ2-2
D: TRBD1
CDR3: CASTSTGVAGELFF
DNA: TGTGCCAGCACCTCGACAGGGGTCGCCGGGGAGCTGTTTTTT

V: TRBV7-9
size: many
J: TRBJ2-5
D: -
CDR3: CASSRGQTEQETQYF
DNA: TGTGCCAGCAGCCGAGGACAGACAGAACAAGAGACCCAGTACTTC

V: TRBV29-1
size: many
J: TRBJ1-2
D: TRBD1
CDR3: CSVVGQEHGYTF
DNA: TGCAGCGTTGTGGGACAGGAACATGGCTACACCTTC

V: TRBV5-5
size: -
J: TRBJ2-5
D: TRBD1
CDR3: CASSFPRGWDQETQYF
DNA: TGTGCCAGCAGCTTCCCCAGGGGGTGGGACCAAGAGACCCAGTACTTC

V: TRBV6-5
size: many
J: TRBJ2-5
D: TRBD1
CDR3: CASSYSGTGDKETQYF
DNA: TGTGCCAGCAGTTACTCGGGGACAGGGGATAAAGAGACCCAGTACTTC

V: TRBV5-4
size: -
J: TRBJ2-7
D: -
CDR3: CASSSPPVHGDDQYF
DNA: TGTGCCAGCAGCTCTCCCCCGGTACACGGCGACGATCAGTACTTC

V: TRBV28
size: many
J: TRBJ1-2
D: -
CDR3: CASSLVDGYTF
DNA: TGTGCCAGCAGTTTGGTGGATGGCTACACCTTC

V: TRBV6-5
size: many
J: TRBJ2-5
D: TRBD1
CDR3: CASSSTGARQETQYF
DNA: TGTGCCAGCAGTTCGACAGGGGCTAGGCAAGAGACCCAGTACTTC

V: TRBV4-1
size: -
J: TRBJ2-1
D: -
CDR3: CASSQRSLTPGNEQFF
DNA: TGCGCCAGCAGCCAAAGATCCCTTACCCCAGGGAATGAGCAGTTCTTC

V: TRBV4-2
size: many
J: TRBJ1-2
D: TRBD1
CDR3: CASSQDKGQGNYGYTF
DNA: TGTGCCAGCAGCCAAGATAAAGGACAGGGGAACTATGGCTACACCTTC

V: TRBV7-3
size: many
J: TRBJ1-6
D: -
CDR3: CASTLNRDTISPLHF
DNA: TGTGCCAGCACCCTTAACAGGGACACGATTTCACCCCTCCACTTT

V: TRBV18
size: few
J: TRBJ2-5
D: TRBD1
CDR3: CASSPLTGSREETQYF
DNA: TGTGCCAGCTCACCACTGACAGGGAGTCGAGAAGAGACCCAGTACTTC